This note documents a single T cell receptor (beta chain) sequence. V lost 0 bases and J lost 4, with 13 bases in between. The CDR3 totals 15 residues. The V gene's germline CDR1 is LGHDT and CDR2 YNNKEL (reference sequence). The sample originates from a study of human T cells and chemical hapten exposure. In the source study's methods: The median was roughly 95,000 TCRs per sample, ranging about 23,224 to 690,600. One entry per CDR3 protein, called by TCRdb with MiXCR from the RACE reads. TCRdb assigned the V and J calls; the authors' analysis was not used. The profile covers approximately 370,000 distinct CDR3 sequences, with about 5% appearing a single time and over 7% taken by the ten largest. Noted time point: pre-sensitization, week 0. Treatment noted: therapeutic diphenylcyclopropenone sensitization with weekly scalp DPC.

The origin of this receptor is a woman between 18 and 29 years old with alopecia areata. Some clones in this sample may be carry-over from other donors' samples. V gene TRBV3-1 combines with J gene TRBJ2-7; D is possibly TRBD1 or TRBD2 (5 bases each). The sample consisted of whole blood, taken in connection with sensitization to the hapten diphenylcyclopropenone (DPC). CDR3 amino acids: CASSQDRDVGYEQYF. The CDR3 DNA reads as TGTGCCAGCAGCCAAGATCGGGACGTCGGGTACGAGCAGTACTTC.